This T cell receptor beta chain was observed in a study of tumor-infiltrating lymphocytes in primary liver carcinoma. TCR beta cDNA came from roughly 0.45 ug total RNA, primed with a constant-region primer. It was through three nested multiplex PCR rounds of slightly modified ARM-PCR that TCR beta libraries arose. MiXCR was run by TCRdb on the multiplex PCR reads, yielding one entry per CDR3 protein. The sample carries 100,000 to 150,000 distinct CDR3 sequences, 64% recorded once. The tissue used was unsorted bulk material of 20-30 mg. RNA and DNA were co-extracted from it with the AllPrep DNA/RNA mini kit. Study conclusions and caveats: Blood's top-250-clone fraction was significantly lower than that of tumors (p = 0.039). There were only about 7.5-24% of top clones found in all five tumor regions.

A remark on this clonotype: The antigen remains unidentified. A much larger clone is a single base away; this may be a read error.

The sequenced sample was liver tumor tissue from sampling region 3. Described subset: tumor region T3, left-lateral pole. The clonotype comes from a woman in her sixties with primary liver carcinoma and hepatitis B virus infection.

Written as DNA, the CDR3 is TGTGCCACCAGCTTTTTAGGACGGCCGAACACTGAAGCTTTCTTT. It codes for CATSFLGRPNTEAFF. This chain uses TRBV5-6 with TRBJ1-1; D is uncertain. This CDR3 has 15 residues. CDR1 SGHDT and CDR2 YYEEEE come from the germline V gene.